This T cell receptor beta chain derives from a study of blood T cell repertoires in COVID-19. Across the study: Donors in the United States, Italy and Spain gave samples during acute or convalescent COVID-19. Sources were T cells, B-cell-depleted T cells, or PBMCs; the material itself was cDNA or gDNA.

Some clones are missing from TCRdb's copy, which holds only in-frame ones; the method was immunoSEQ multiplex PCR. Of approximately 77,000 clones in the sample, 60% to 80% were seen once. Germline trimming cut 8 bases from V and 5 bases from J; bases unmatched to any gene: 10. Germline V gene sequence: CDR1 SNHLY, CDR2 FYNNEI. This CDR3 has 14 amino acids. Material for sequencing was peripheral blood. The TCR sequence derives from a man in his 70s with active or convalescent COVID-19. The chain uses TRBV2 and TRBJ1-2; 8 bases align to TRBD1. The CDR3 bases are TGTGCCAGCGCCGCTATCCAGGGGGCATATGGCTACACCTTC. Its protein product is CASAAIQGAYGYTF.